This record concerns one T cell receptor beta chain sequence. Generated by immunoSEQ multiplex PCR, the TCRdb table keeps only in-frame clones and is missing some. The top ten clones hold 1.8% of a sample with about 300,000 clones, nearly 90% of them seen once. The CDR3 covers 14 residues. From germline, CDR1 is SNHLY and CDR2 FYNNEI. V lost 4 bases, J lost 7 bases, and 16 bases lay in between. These data originate in a study of blood T cell repertoires in COVID-19. The source of this sequence is a woman aged 25 to 45 with COVID-19, enrolled during active disease. The V gene is TRBV2, the J gene TRBJ1-1, with D possibly TRBD1 on 5 matching bases. Sequencing used peripheral blood. CDR3 region: CASSVGADQDEAFF. For the CDR3, the DNA is TGTGCCAGCAGTGTAGGGGCGGACCAGGATGAAGCTTTCTTT.